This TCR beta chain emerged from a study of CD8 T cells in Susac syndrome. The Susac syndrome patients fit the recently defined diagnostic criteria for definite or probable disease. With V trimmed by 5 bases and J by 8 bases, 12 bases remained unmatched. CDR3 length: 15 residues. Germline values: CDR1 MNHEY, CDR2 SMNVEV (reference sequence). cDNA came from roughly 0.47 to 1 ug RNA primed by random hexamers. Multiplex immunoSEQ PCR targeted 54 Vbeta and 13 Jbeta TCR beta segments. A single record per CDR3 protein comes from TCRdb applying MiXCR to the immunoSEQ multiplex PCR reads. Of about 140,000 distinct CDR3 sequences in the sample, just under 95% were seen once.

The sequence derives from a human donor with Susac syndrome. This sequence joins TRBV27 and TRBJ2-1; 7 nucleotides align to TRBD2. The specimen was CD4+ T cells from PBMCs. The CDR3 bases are TGTGCCAGCAGTCCATGGACTAGGGGTGTCGATGAGCAGTTCTTC. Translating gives CASSPWTRGVDEQFF.